A single sample gave rise to the 21 T cell receptor beta chains below, sequenced in a study of T-cell memory formation after mild COVID-19 (dated by TCRdb to the early 2020s). Receptor libraries were prepared by 5' RACE. For sequencing, an Illumina NovaSeq 6000 was employed. TCRdb applied fastp at Q25 and MiXCR to the public reads, then kept only in-frame beta chains. Merged by CDR3 protein, the rows form single entries marked with the most common genes and DNA. The sample has about 470,000 distinct CDR3 sequences on record, 25% of them singletons. The top ten clonotypes cover approximately 12% of the sample. The specimen sequenced was PBMCs or a T cell subset sorted from them (not recorded which). All receptors come from an adult woman who had mild COVID-19 (a few samples of this study predate the infection). The sample titles of this study are shuffled in the database, so cell type and time point are left out; the donor was told from shared clones.

For the CDR3, the DNA is TGTGCCTGGAGCCCGGACAGTCAGAGCTATGGCTACACCTTC. This codes for CAWSPDSQSYGYTF. The chain uses TRBV30 and TRBJ1-2, with D perhaps matching TRBD1 (6 bases). The CDR3 sequence is 14 residues long. Per the germline V gene, CDR1 is GTSNPN and CDR2 is SVGIG (reference sequence). Trimming took off 3 bases at V and 4 bases at J, with 15 bases between the two ends.

The J gene is TRBJ2-4, the V gene TRBV20-1; D might be TRBD2 (6 bases). The CDR3 has 13 amino acids. The germline V gene encodes CDR1 DFQATT and CDR2 SNEGSKA (reference sequence). The V and J ends lost 1 base and 11 bases respectively, with 15 bases between them. CDR3 nucleotides: TGCAGTGCTAGAGTAACGGGGGAACGGGTTCAGTACTTC. Its protein is CSARVTGERVQYF.

The chain has TRBV20-1 and TRBJ2-3; unclear D gene. Looked up from germline, CDR1 is DFQATT and CDR2 is SNEGSKA (reference sequence). V dropped 0 bases and J dropped 9 bases, with 19 bases sitting between them. The length of the CDR3 is 15 residues. The CDR3 nucleotides read TGCAGTGCTAGAGATCGGGTCGGGCTCGGAGACACGCAGTATTTT. It codes for CSARDRVGLGDTQYF.

In its sample, this clonotype was seen a few times. V usage is TRBV7-6 and J usage is TRBJ2-7, with D unresolved. V was shortened by 6 bases and J by 5 bases, with 11 bases between the two germline ends. Germline assignment: CDR1 SGHVS and CDR2 FNYEAQ. The CDR3 loop spans 12 amino acids. The CDR3, as DNA: TGTGCCAGCAGTAACGCTTATGACGAGCAGTACTTC. This gives the protein CASSNAYDEQYF.

The V and J genes are TRBV7-3 and TRBJ2-2, with D maybe TRBD2 (6 bases). The V and J ends lost 5 bases and 2 bases respectively, with 18 bases between them. The germline V gene has CDR1 SGHTA and CDR2 FQGTGA. The CDR3 runs 17 residues. The CDR3 DNA reads as TGTGCCAGCAGCCAAAGGCATGGAGGGAACAACACCGGGGAGCTGTTTTTT. This sequence encodes CASSQRHGGNNTGELFF.

The rearrangement links TRBV20-1 to TRBJ2-3; no clear D. The CDR3 length is 12 residues. Germline CDR1 is DFQATT and CDR2 is SNEGSKA (reference sequence). The V and J ends lost 7 bases and 2 bases respectively, with 10 bases between them. CDR3 sequence: CSDPPHTDTQYF. The CDR3 coding sequence is TGCAGTGATCCTCCGCACACAGATACGCAGTATTTT.

The V gene is TRBV24-1, the J gene TRBJ2-2, with D unclear. Trimming left V 2 bases short and J 1 base short, with 4 bases between. CDR3 length: 14 amino acids. Germline CDR1 is KGHDR and CDR2 is SFDVKD. CDR3 amino acids: CATSDWGNTGELFF. The CDR3 DNA reads as TGTGCCACCAGTGATTGGGGGAACACCGGGGAGCTGTTTTTT.

V usage is TRBV12-3 or TRBV12-4 and J usage is TRBJ1-2; D gene unclear. The V and J ends lost 2 bases and 5 bases respectively, with 3 bases between them. The CDR3 extends over 11 amino acids. CDR3 loop: CASSLYYGYTF. As DNA, the CDR3 is TGTGCCAGCAGTTTATATTATGGCTACACCTTC.

The rearrangement uses TRBV7-6 and TRBJ1-4; perhaps TRBD1 as D (5 bases). This CDR3 is built from 15 residues. V lost 5 bases and J 5 bases, leaving 15 bases between the germline ends. Per the germline V gene, CDR1 is SGHVS and CDR2 is FNYEAQ. CDR3 DNA sequence: TGTGCCAGCAGCGCCCGGGACGGACCGAATGAAAAACTGTTTTTT. It translates to CASSARDGPNEKLFF. The full variable domain, rest sourced from reference TRBV7-6 and TRBJ1-4, is GAGVSQSPRYKVTKRGQDVALRCDPISGHVSLYWYRQALGQGPEFLTYFNYEAQQDKSGLPNDRFSAERPEGSISTLTIQRTEQRDSAMYRCASSARDGPNEKLFFGSGTQLSVL.

This clonotype has a handful of counts. The chain employs TRBV2 and TRBJ2-3, with D perhaps TRBD2 (6 bases). CDR3 size: 14 residues. CDR1 and CDR2 from the germline V gene are SNHLY and FYNNEI. Trimming stripped 5 bases from V and 5 bases from J, with 14 bases between. The chain's CDR3 is CASSFGTLIDTQYF. CDR3 DNA: TGTGCCAGCAGTTTCGGGACTTTGATAGATACGCAGTATTTT. The full variable domain, completed using reference TRBV2 and TRBJ2-3, is EPEVTQTPSHQVTQMGQEVILRCVPISNHLYFYWYRQILGQKVEFLVSFYNNEISEKSEIFDDQFSVERPDGSNFTLKIRSTKLEDSAMYFCASSFGTLIDTQYFGPGTRLTVL.

This CDR3 is CATRDVLYGYTF. The CDR3 DNA follows: TGTGCCACCCGGGACGTACTCTATGGCTACACCTTC. V gene TRBV6-1 combines with J gene TRBJ1-2; tentative D call: TRBD1 (5 bases). V lost 10 bases and J lost 4, with 13 bases in between. This CDR3 is built from 12 residues. Germline CDR1 reads MNHNS; CDR2 reads SASEGT.

V is TRBV7-9 and J is TRBJ2-1; possible D gene TRBD2, 7 bases. CDR1 SEHNR and CDR2 FQNEAQ come from the germline V gene (reference sequence). Trimming took off 4 bases at V and 0 bases at J, with 13 bases between the two ends. The CDR3 totals 16 residues. The CDR3 DNA is TGTGCCAGCAGCTCGGGGAGGGGGGACTCCTACAATGAGCAGTTCTTC. It encodes CASSSGRGDSYNEQFF.

This sequence joins TRBV2 and TRBJ1-6; TRBD1 aligns across 7 bases. The CDR3 is made up of 14 amino acids. Per the germline V gene, CDR1 is SNHLY and CDR2 is FYNNEI. The junction had 8 bases not matched to a gene; V was cut back by 5 bases and J by 10 bases. CDR3 loop: CASSRDSGLSPLHF. The CDR3 region has the DNA TGTGCCAGCAGTCGGGACAGCGGGCTGTCACCCCTCCACTTT.

J is TRBJ2-5 and V is TRBV7-2; perhaps TRBD1 as D (7 bases). Germline assignment: CDR1 SGHTA and CDR2 FQGNSA. V lost 7 bases to trimming and J lost 5 bases, with 20 bases between them. The CDR3 spans 15 residues. The CDR3 DNA follows: TGTGCCAGCACCGATCCAGGGGGGTTTAGCGAGACCCAGTACTTC. Translating gives CASTDPGGFSETQYF.

This clonotype has only a few counts. The chain employs TRBV6-1 and TRBJ1-5; 10 bases match TRBD1. The V and J ends lost 0 bases and 6 bases, in that order; junction bases with no gene match: 5. The CDR3 has 16 amino acids. Germline lookup yields CDR1 MNHNS and CDR2 SASEGT. The CDR3 spells CASSEAVGTGVQPQHF. CDR3 DNA: TGTGCCAGCAGTGAAGCTGTCGGGACAGGGGTTCAGCCCCAGCATTTT.

This clonotype appeared a few times. The J gene is TRBJ2-7, the V gene TRBV5-1; D gene unclear. CDR1 is SGHRS and CDR2 is YFSETQ in the germline V gene. This CDR3 is 12 amino acids long. The ends were cut back, 5 bases at V and 6 bases at J, with 12 bases in the middle. DNA of the CDR3: TGCGCCAGCAGTTCTGGGTCACCCGAGCAGTACTTC. Amino acids: CASSSGSPEQYF.

This clonotype was detected only a few times. The CDR3 nucleotides are TGTGCCAGCAGCTTAGCGGCGACAGGGACTAACTACGAGCAGTACTTC. Translating gives CASSLAATGTNYEQYF. This chain connects TRBV7-2 to TRBJ2-7, with D tentatively TRBD1 or TRBD2 (7 bases each). The ends were cut back, 0 bases at V and 3 bases at J, with 15 bases in the middle. In germline, CDR1 is SGHTA, CDR2 FQGNSA. CDR3 length equals 16 residues.

The chain recombines TRBV7-2 with TRBJ1-2; no definite D call. V lost 5 bases to trimming and J lost 1 base, with 14 bases between them. This CDR3 has 15 amino acids. Per germline, CDR1 SGHTA and CDR2 FQGNSA. This CDR3 reads CASSTELWDNYGYTF. The CDR3 DNA reads as TGTGCCAGCAGCACCGAATTGTGGGATAACTATGGCTACACCTTC.

This clonotype was observed a handful of times. V and J are TRBV25-1 and TRBJ2-3; a possible D gene is TRBD1 (5 bases). The V end lost 5 bases, the J end lost 2 bases, and 14 bases lay between the germline ends. The CDR3 totals 15 residues. Germline-derived CDR1 and CDR2 are MGHDK and SYGVNS. DNA of the CDR3: TGTGCCAGCAGTCCCACCGGACACAACACAGATACGCAGTATTTT. Its translation is CASSPTGHNTDTQYF.

In this sample, this clonotype turned up a few times. CDR3 nucleotide sequence: TGTGCCAGCAGCCGGACAGGGGGGGCCTATGGCTACACCTTC. Protein: CASSRTGGAYGYTF. J is TRBJ1-2 and V is TRBV12-3 or TRBV12-4; 10 bases are shared with TRBD1. The CDR3 loop spans 14 amino acids. The V segment lost 6 bases and the J segment 4 bases; nucleotides outside the gene matches: 5.

The rearrangement joins TRBV12-3 or TRBV12-4 to TRBJ2-7; D gene ambiguous. The CDR3 contains 15 residues. V gave up 3 bases and J gave up 5 bases, with 17 bases separating them. The CDR3 DNA reads as TGTGCCAGCAGTTTTGGTGTCGGACGAGTGGACGAGCAGTACTTC. This translates into CASSFGVGRVDEQYF.